This TCR beta chain was found in a study of identical twins. TCRdb ran MiXCR on the 5' RACE reads and lists one entry per CDR3 protein. The table shows under 900,000 distinct CDR3 sequences, with 15% to 20% occurring only once. This sample was shared with a second study, whose subject was T cells expressing NK-cell markers.

The sequence derives from a woman aged 18 to 35 in good health. Sequences were obtained from PBMCs.

The CDR3 loop is CASSLSGRAREQYF. CDR3 nucleotides: TGTGCCAGCAGCTTGAGCGGGAGAGCTCGAGAGCAGTACTTC. V and J are TRBV5-6 and TRBJ2-7; 8 bases are shared with TRBD2. Trimming took 1 base from V and 7 from J; bases not matched to a gene: 7. The length of the CDR3 is 14 residues. Germline CDR1 and CDR2: SGHDT and YYEEEE.